Many counts were recorded for the clone carrying this TCR beta chain. Lactation, pregnancy, other autoimmune disease or uncontrolled infection led to exclusion of patients. This entry comes from a study of T cells in Graves' hyperthyroidism and ophthalmopathy. RNA transcripts yielded amplified TCR beta CDR3 regions. The HTBI primer set served for first-round RT-PCR of the TCR CDR3. TCRdb reprocessed the multiplex PCR reads via MiXCR and lists one record per CDR3 protein. This table has about 410,000 distinct CDR3 sequences, roughly 15% appearing once. The source of this sequence is a man aged 18 to 35 with Graves' ophthalmopathy. The sequenced material came from blood.

The CDR3 loop reads CASHDPARPYNEQFF. CDR3 nucleotide sequence: TGTGCCAGCCATGATCCGGCCAGGCCCTACAATGAGCAGTTCTTC. The chain employs TRBV6-1 and TRBJ2-1; D is unresolved. This CDR3 is 15 amino acids long. The germline CDR1 and CDR2 sequences are MNHNS and SASEGT. Trimming left V 8 bases short and J 2 bases short, with 16 bases between.